A selection of T cell receptor beta chains follows, all from one sample in a study of vaccination effects on CD4 cells after COVID-19. The assay was immunoSEQ multiplex PCR, and TCRdb's table has in-frame clones only and misses some. The sample lists 70,000 or so clones, 78% occurring once. Their target antigens are unknown. Here the sequenced sample was CD4+ T cells from PBMCs cultured with SARS-CoV-2 spike peptides, taken before COVID-19 vaccination. All receptors derive from a human donor who received a COVID-19 vaccine. CDR3s include the opening cysteine and the closing phenylalanine or tryptophan. Each record gives: clone size, V gene, J gene, D gene, CDR3 DNA, CDR3 protein. D genes are given only for firm matches. Rows may omit the clone size; those that give it use once, few, many or a size class.

-	TRBV18	TRBJ1-1	-	TGTGCCAGCTCACGAAACAGGGATGGCACTGAAGCTTTCTTT	CASSRNRDGTEAFF
-	TRBV24-1	TRBJ2-3	TRBD1	TGTGCCACCAGTGATTTACAGGGGGCCGGGGCAGATACGCAGTATTTT	CATSDLQGAGADTQYF
-	TRBV7-2	TRBJ1-5	TRBD1	TGTGCCAGCAGCTTAAGGCCCCCCGGACAGGGAAGTAATCAGCCCCAGCATTTT	CASSLRPPGQGSNQPQHF
once	TRBV18	TRBJ2-3	TRBD1	TGTGCCAGCTCACTTCGACAGGGAGGCACAGATACGCAGTATTTT	CASSLRQGGTDTQYF
-	TRBV5-1	TRBJ2-5	-	TGCGCCAGCAGCTTGGGACCGATCCAAGAGACCCAGTACTTC	CASSLGPIQETQYF
-	TRBV29-1	TRBJ1-2	-	TGCAGCGTTGACATGGAGGGCATTTTAAAGGATGGCTACACCTTC	CSVDMEGILKDGYTF
-	TRBV6-5	TRBJ2-2	-	TGTGCCAGCAGTTCCCAGCTCACCGGGGAGCTGTTTTTT	CASSSQLTGELFF
-	TRBV9	TRBJ2-2	-	TGTGCCAGCAGCCCTCGGACTGGGAACACCGGGGAGCTGTTTTTT	CASSPRTGNTGELFF
-	TRBV3-1/TRBV3-2	TRBJ1-1	-	TGTGCCAGCAGCCATACCGGGACACGGGGTGAAGCTTTCTTT	CASSHTGTRGEAFF
-	TRBV4-3	TRBJ2-1	-	TGCGCCAGCAGCCAAGGCCTTCGGTTGAGCTCCTACAATGAGCAGTTCTTC	CASSQGLRLSSYNEQFF
-	TRBV5-1	TRBJ2-2	TRBD2	TGCGCCAGCAGCCCCTATCTCCCTAGCGGGGTCATGCAAAACACCGGGGAGCTGTTTTTT	CASSPYLPSGVMQNTGELFF
-	TRBV30	TRBJ1-6	-	TGTGCCTGGAGTGTCGGTTTTGCTACAGGGAATTCACCCCTCCACTTT	CAWSVGFATGNSPLHF
-	TRBV6-2/TRBV6-3	TRBJ2-4	-	TGTGCCAGCAGTTCGGGGGGCGAGGCCAAAAACATTCAGTACTTC	CASSSGGEAKNIQYF
few	TRBV5-8	TRBJ1-5	-	TGTGCCAGCAGCTCGGGGTGGTCGTATAGCAATCAGCCCCAGCATTTT	CASSSGWSYSNQPQHF
few	TRBV6-6	TRBJ2-1	TRBD2	TGTGCCAGCAGGGGCGGGGGATACAATGAGCAGTTCTTC	CASRGGGYNEQFF
-	TRBV5-1	TRBJ1-1	-	TGCGCCAGCAGCTTGGAGGGGATCTACACTGAAGCTTTCTTT	CASSLEGIYTEAFF
-	TRBV7-8	TRBJ1-2	-	TGTGCCAGCAGCTTATCGACAACCCCCTATGGCTACACCTTC	CASSLSTTPYGYTF
-	TRBV5-1	TRBJ1-4	-	TGCGCCAGCAGCTTCGACGGTTTTAATGAAAAACTGTTTTTT	CASSFDGFNEKLFF
-	TRBV6-5	TRBJ2-5	-	TGTGCCAGCAGTAGGACTATCCAAGAGACCCAGTACTTC	CASSRTIQETQYF
-	TRBV5-1	TRBJ2-1	TRBD2	TGCGCCAGCAGCCCATTGGCTAGCGGGGGGAATGAGCAGTTCTTC	CASSPLASGGNEQFF
-	TRBV3-1/TRBV3-2	TRBJ2-2	-	TGTGCCAGCAGCCAAGCCTTCGGGAGTAGGCAGAAAAACACCGGGGAGCTGTTTTTT	CASSQAFGSRQKNTGELFF
-	TRBV29-1	TRBJ2-3	-	TGCAGCGTTGAACAGGGAGCAAGGAGCACAGATACGCAGTATTTT	CSVEQGARSTDTQYF
-	TRBV6-1	TRBJ2-5	TRBD2	TGTGCCAGCAGTGATCTAGCGGGGAGAGAGACCCAGTACTTC	CASSDLAGRETQYF
once	TRBV7-2	TRBJ2-5	-	TGTGCCAGCAGCATTAAGGTCCGGGAGACCCAGTACTTC	CASSIKVRETQYF
-	TRBV6-6	TRBJ2-5	TRBD2	TGTGCCAGCAGCTCCGAGCGGGGGGGCCTTGAGACCCAGTACTTC	CASSSERGGLETQYF
-	TRBV19	TRBJ2-5	TRBD1	TGTGCCAGTACTCGGGACAGGGGAGAGACCCAGTACTTC	CASTRDRGETQYF
-	TRBV10-2	TRBJ2-3	-	TGCGCCAGCAGTGATCCGACCCCTAGCACAGATACGCAGTATTTT	CASSDPTPSTDTQYF
-	TRBV24-1	TRBJ2-4	-	TGTGCCACCAGTGATCCCCGGCGGGAAAACATTCAGTACTTC	CATSDPRRENIQYF
-	TRBV7-3	TRBJ1-2	-	TGTGCCAGCAGCTTAACCGGGGAGGTCTATGGCTACACCTTC	CASSLTGEVYGYTF
-	TRBV7-9	TRBJ1-4	-	TGTGCCAGCGGGAATCCCCCAACTAATGAAAAACTGTTTTTT	CASGNPPTNEKLFF
-	TRBV19	TRBJ1-5	-	TGTGCCAGTAGTATTACCGGGTTCCCCAATCAGCCCCAGCATTTT	CASSITGFPNQPQHF
once	TRBV9	TRBJ2-3	-	TGTGCCAGCAGCGTACATGGCGTGGGGAGCACAGATACGCAGTATTTT	CASSVHGVGSTDTQYF
-	TRBV24-1	TRBJ1-2	TRBD1	TGTGCCACCAGTGACGACAGGGACTCTGGCTACACCTTC	CATSDDRDSGYTF
-	TRBV7-2	TRBJ2-1	-	TGTGCCAGCAGCTTAGCCGCTGGCGGGGCCTACAATGAGCAGTTCTTC	CASSLAAGGAYNEQFF
-	TRBV29-1	TRBJ1-2	TRBD1	TGCAGCGTAGGACAGGAGCGAGGCTACACCTTC	CSVGQERGYTF
-	TRBV5-1	TRBJ2-3	TRBD2	TGCGCCAGCAGAACTAGCGGGGGGGCCTCAAGCACAGATACGCAGTATTTT	CASRTSGGASSTDTQYF
-	TRBV2	TRBJ2-1	TRBD1	TGTGCCAGCAGGAGGGGTGGCGTAAGGACAGGGGGCATCAAGATCCACAATGAGCAGTTCTTC	CASRRGGVRTGGIKIHNEQFF
few	TRBV7-3	TRBJ1-2	-	TGTGCCAGCAGCTCCCCGCTTTGCTACACCTTC	CASSSPLCYTF
-	TRBV6-4	TRBJ1-1	-	TGTGCCAGCAGCAACACTGAAGCTTTCTTT	CASSNTEAFF
-	TRBV14	TRBJ2-1	TRBD2	TGTGCCAGCAGCCAAGATCTGATGCGGGGGGGCCAGTTCTTC	CASSQDLMRGGQFF
-	TRBV10-3	TRBJ2-6	-	TGTGCCATCAGTTCCTCCCTGGGGGTTGGGGCCAACGTCCTGACTTTC	CAISSSLGVGANVLTF
-	TRBV4-3	TRBJ1-1	-	TGCGCCAGCAGCCAACGGCTGGTAGGGTCGAACACTGAAGCTTTCTTT	CASSQRLVGSNTEAFF